In its sample, the clone carrying this T cell receptor beta chain was seen many times. The antigen remains undetermined. The authors deemed Graves' hyperthyroidism stable absent ophthalmopathy progression within 18 months. Newly diagnosed hyperthyroidism, duration under 2 months, in patients aged 18 to 65. This CDR3 is 15 amino acids long. Trimming pared 4 bases from V and 4 bases from J, leaving 19 bases between. Germline V gives CDR1 DFQATT, CDR2 SNEGSKA (reference sequence). The source of the sample is a study of T cells in Graves' hyperthyroidism and ophthalmopathy. TCR beta CDR3 regions were amplified from RNA transcripts. During a first-round RT-PCR of the TCR CDR3, the HTBI primer set was used. TCRdb re-called the multiplex PCR reads through MiXCR, storing one row per CDR3 protein. The sample lists 300,000 or so distinct CDR3 sequences, under 25% occurring once. General study results and limits: Among clonotypes expanded in thyroid above 0.001, most were also found in blood. Progression to ophthalmopathy was predicted a median of approximately 6.4 months early.

This TCR came from a woman in her forties or fifties with Graves' hyperthyroidism. The chain carries TRBV20-1 and TRBJ2-5; possible D gene TRBD1, 6 bases. Sequenced sample: blood. CDR3 DNA sequence: TGCAGTGCTAACTCCTACAGGGCTGTTGGAGAGACCCAGTACTTC. Protein sequence: CSANSYRAVGETQYF.